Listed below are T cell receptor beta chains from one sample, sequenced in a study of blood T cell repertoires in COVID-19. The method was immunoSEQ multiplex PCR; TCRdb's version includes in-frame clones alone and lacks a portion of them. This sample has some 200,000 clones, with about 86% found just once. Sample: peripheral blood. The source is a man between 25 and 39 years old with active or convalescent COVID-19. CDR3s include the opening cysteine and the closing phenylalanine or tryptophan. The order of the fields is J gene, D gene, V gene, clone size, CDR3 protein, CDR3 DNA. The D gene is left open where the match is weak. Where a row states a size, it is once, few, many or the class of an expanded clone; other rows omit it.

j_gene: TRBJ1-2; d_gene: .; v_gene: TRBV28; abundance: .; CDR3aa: CASSLPGQPNYGYTF; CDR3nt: TGTGCCAGCAGTTTACCCGGACAGCCTAACTATGGCTACACCTTC
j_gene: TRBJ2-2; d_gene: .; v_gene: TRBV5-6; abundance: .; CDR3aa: CASSRRDANTGELFF; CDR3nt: TGTGCCAGCAGCCGGCGGGACGCGAACACCGGGGAGCTGTTTTTT
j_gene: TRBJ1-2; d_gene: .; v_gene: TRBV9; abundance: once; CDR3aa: CASSARGNYGYTF; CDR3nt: TGTGCCAGCAGTGCCAGGGGTAACTATGGCTACACCTTC
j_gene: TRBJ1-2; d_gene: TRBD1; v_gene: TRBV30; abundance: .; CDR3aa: CAWTRTGGDYGYTF; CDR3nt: TGTGCCTGGACCCGCACAGGGGGCGACTATGGCTACACCTTC
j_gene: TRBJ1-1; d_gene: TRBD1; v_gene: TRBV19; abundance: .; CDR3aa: CASSIMGQGPTEAFF; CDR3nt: TGTGCCAGTAGTATAATGGGACAGGGCCCCACTGAAGCTTTCTTT
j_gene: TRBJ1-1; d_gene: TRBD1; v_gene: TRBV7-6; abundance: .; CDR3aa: CASSPGGWNTEAFF; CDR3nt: TGTGCCAGCAGCCCAGGGGGCTGGAACACTGAAGCTTTCTTT
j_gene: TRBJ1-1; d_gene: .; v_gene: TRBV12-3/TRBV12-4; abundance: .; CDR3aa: CASSFETTEAFF; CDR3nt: TGTGCCAGCAGTTTCGAGACAACAGAAGCTTTCTTT
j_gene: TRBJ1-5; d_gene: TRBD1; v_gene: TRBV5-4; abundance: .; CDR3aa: CASSLNKGAGNQPQHF; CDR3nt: TGTGCCAGCAGCTTGAATAAGGGGGCAGGGAATCAGCCCCAGCATTTT
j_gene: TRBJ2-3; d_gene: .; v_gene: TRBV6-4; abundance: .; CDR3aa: CASSDQGTDTQYF; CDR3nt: TGTGCCAGCAGTGACCAGGGCACAGATACGCAGTATTTT
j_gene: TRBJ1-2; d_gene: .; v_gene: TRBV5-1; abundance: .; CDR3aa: CASSFGGSANYGYTF; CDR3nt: TGCGCCAGCAGCTTTGGGGGGTCAGCTAACTATGGCTACACCTTC
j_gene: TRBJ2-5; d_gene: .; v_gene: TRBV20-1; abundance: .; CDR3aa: CSASMTAKTSETQYF; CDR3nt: TGCAGTGCTAGTATGACAGCCAAAACCTCGGAGACCCAGTACTTC
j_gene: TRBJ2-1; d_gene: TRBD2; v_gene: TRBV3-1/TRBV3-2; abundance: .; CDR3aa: CASSQDPGTNSYNEQFF; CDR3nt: TGTGCCAGCAGCCAAGACCCCGGGACTAACTCCTACAATGAGCAGTTCTTC
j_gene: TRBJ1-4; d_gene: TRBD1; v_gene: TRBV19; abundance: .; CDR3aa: CASTDQGAGATNEKLFF; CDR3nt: TGTGCCAGTACCGATCAGGGGGCGGGAGCAACTAATGAAAAACTGTTTTTT
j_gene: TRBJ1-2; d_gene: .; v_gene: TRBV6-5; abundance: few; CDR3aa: CASSPTGWGYTF; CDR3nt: TGTGCCAGCAGTCCGACAGGTTGGGGCTACACCTTC